The T cell receptor beta chain described here comes from a study of T cell changes during pregnancy in multiple sclerosis. Germline loops: CDR1 LNHDA, CDR2 SQIVND (reference sequence). V lost 3 bases and J lost 1, with 9 bases in between. CDR3 length equals 14 residues. Profiling relied on immunoSEQ multiplex PCR, and the TCRdb table lists in-frame clones only, not all of them. Seen here are approximately 100,000 clones, around 93% observed once, and the top ten hold approximately 1.6%. The V and J genes are TRBV19 and TRBJ1-1, with D unresolved. The sample was peripheral blood, taken after pregnancy. This receptor was taken from a female donor with multiple sclerosis, enrolled in a pregnancy study. CDR3 bases: TGTGCCAGTAGTATTTTGGCGGAGAACACTGAAGCTTTCTTT. Amino acid sequence: CASSILAENTEAFF.